The clone carrying this T cell receptor (beta chain) was seen repeatedly, ten times or more. The antigen is not known. Each donor had approximately 10 milliliters of peripheral blood drawn. The CDR3 is 12 amino acids. Germline assignment: CDR1 SGHTA and CDR2 FQGNSA. Between the trimmed V and J ends, which lost 8 bases and 8 bases, there was a span of 12 bases. The sample is drawn from a study of blood T cells in healthy people across ages. PCR was performed a second time for about 7 to 12 cycles using a sample-barcoded 5' primer and a J-beta primer mix. A 12-random-nucleotide template-switch adaptor tagged each cDNA molecule. Individual samples furnished no less than 2.5 million CDR3-containing paired-end reads apiece. TCRdb ran MiXCR on the 5' RACE reads and lists one entry per CDR3 protein. The sample lists 1,300,000 or so distinct CDR3 sequences; around 59% were seen once. Overall study results and limits: In long-lived donors, naive CD4+ cell counts and diversity exceeded those of aged donors.

The sequencing sample was made of blood. This TCR was recovered from a man between 18 and 29 years old in good health. This chain joins TRBV7-2 and TRBJ1-4; D unresolved. The CDR3 region is CASSPPGEKLFF. The DNA of the CDR3 is TGTGCCAGCTCCCCCCCCGGGGAAAAACTGTTTTTT.